The rows below give T cell receptor beta chains drawn from one sample of a study of TIL therapy for anti-PD-1-resistant metastatic lung cancer. Assay used: immunoSEQ multiplex PCR; TCRdb lists only in-frame clones, some missing. Of more than 90,000 clones in the sample, roughly 65% are singletons; the top ten hold roughly 11%. The sample was tumor tissue, taken at baseline. The origin of the receptors is a person between 25 and 79 years old with non-small cell lung cancer. Both conserved end residues are part of each CDR3. The order of the fields is V gene, D gene, clone size, J gene, CDR3 protein, CDR3 DNA. A D gene is named only where the DNA matches it firmly. Size tells how often a clone was seen (once, few, many) or the class of an expanded clone, and some rows leave it out.

V gene: TRBV30; D gene: TRBD2; clone size: .; J gene: TRBJ2-5; CDR3 protein: CAWRYRTSGQETQYF; CDR3 DNA: TGTGCCTGGAGATATCGGACTAGCGGCCAAGAGACCCAGTACTTC
V gene: TRBV24-1; D gene: .; clone size: few; J gene: TRBJ2-3; CDR3 protein: CATSDFTGSTDTQYF; CDR3 DNA: TGTGCCACCAGTGACTTCACAGGGAGCACAGATACGCAGTATTTT
V gene: TRBV28; D gene: TRBD1; clone size: many; J gene: TRBJ2-7; CDR3 protein: CASNTGGSSYEQYF; CDR3 DNA: TGTGCCAGCAATACAGGGGGAAGCTCCTACGAGCAGTACTTC
V gene: TRBV7-2; D gene: TRBD1; clone size: .; J gene: TRBJ1-2; CDR3 protein: CASSTGQGGHYGYTF; CDR3 DNA: TGTGCCAGCAGCACAGGACAGGGCGGGCACTATGGCTACACCTTC
V gene: TRBV4-3; D gene: TRBD2; clone size: .; J gene: TRBJ2-7; CDR3 protein: CASSRGRGGSMDEQYF; CDR3 DNA: TGCGCCAGCAGCCGGGGGAGGGGCGGGAGTATGGACGAGCAGTACTTC
V gene: TRBV10-2; D gene: .; clone size: few; J gene: TRBJ2-7; CDR3 protein: CASRGHRAGTYNSPYEQYF; CDR3 DNA: TGCGCCAGCAGAGGTCACAGGGCTGGGACCTACAATTCCCCCTACGAGCAGTACTTC
V gene: TRBV20-1; D gene: .; clone size: .; J gene: TRBJ2-7; CDR3 protein: CSARRDEQYF; CDR3 DNA: TGCAGTGCTAGAAGGGACGAGCAGTACTTC
V gene: TRBV12-5; D gene: .; clone size: .; J gene: TRBJ1-3; CDR3 protein: CASGKNRSLAAGNTIYF; CDR3 DNA: TGTGCTAGTGGCAAGAACAGGTCCCTAGCGGCTGGAAACACCATATATTTT
V gene: TRBV28; D gene: .; clone size: .; J gene: TRBJ2-5; CDR3 protein: CASRESGSSGTQYF; CDR3 DNA: TGTGCCAGCAGAGAGAGCGGGTCGTCGGGGACCCAGTACTTC
V gene: TRBV15; D gene: TRBD1; clone size: .; J gene: TRBJ1-1; CDR3 protein: CATSRVDRVNTEAFF; CDR3 DNA: TGTGCCACCAGCAGAGTGGACAGGGTGAACACTGAAGCTTTCTTT
V gene: TRBV28; D gene: TRBD1; clone size: .; J gene: TRBJ2-5; CDR3 protein: CASTPGTGGETQYF; CDR3 DNA: TGTGCCAGCACTCCCGGGACAGGGGGGGAGACCCAGTACTTC
V gene: TRBV6-5; D gene: .; clone size: .; J gene: TRBJ2-7; CDR3 protein: CASSRSWQGTGEQYF; CDR3 DNA: TGTGCCAGCAGTCGAAGCTGGCAGGGGACGGGCGAGCAGTACTTC
V gene: TRBV27; D gene: .; clone size: .; J gene: TRBJ1-1; CDR3 protein: CASSYSGVGGGTEAFF; CDR3 DNA: TGTGCCAGCAGTTACTCAGGGGTTGGGGGGGGCACTGAAGCTTTCTTT
V gene: TRBV12-3/TRBV12-4; D gene: TRBD1; clone size: once; J gene: TRBJ1-5; CDR3 protein: CASRLAQGAIQHF; CDR3 DNA: TGTGCCAGCAGACTAGCACAGGGGGCTATTCAGCATTTT
V gene: TRBV27; D gene: .; clone size: .; J gene: TRBJ2-6; CDR3 protein: CASRAGANVLTF; CDR3 DNA: TGTGCCAGCAGAGCTGGGGCCAACGTCCTGACTTTC
V gene: TRBV12-3/TRBV12-4; D gene: .; clone size: .; J gene: TRBJ1-1; CDR3 protein: CASSFSTEAFF; CDR3 DNA: TGTGCCAGCAGCTTCAGCACTGAAGCTTTCTTT
V gene: TRBV7-2; D gene: TRBD2; clone size: .; J gene: TRBJ2-3; CDR3 protein: CASSLGLAGEADTQYF; CDR3 DNA: TGTGCCAGCAGCTTAGGACTAGCGGGAGAAGCAGATACGCAGTATTTT
V gene: TRBV7-2; D gene: .; clone size: .; J gene: TRBJ2-3; CDR3 protein: CASSSITDTQYF; CDR3 DNA: TGTGCCAGCAGCTCAATAACAGATACGCAGTATTTT
V gene: TRBV10-1; D gene: .; clone size: .; J gene: TRBJ2-7; CDR3 protein: CASSGGPNYEQYF; CDR3 DNA: TGCGCCAGCAGTGGGGGTCCGAACTACGAGCAGTACTTC
V gene: TRBV6-4; D gene: .; clone size: .; J gene: TRBJ2-1; CDR3 protein: CASSEGQEQFF; CDR3 DNA: TGTGCCAGCAGTGAGGGCCAAGAGCAGTTCTTC
V gene: TRBV7-3; D gene: .; clone size: .; J gene: TRBJ2-3; CDR3 protein: CASSLSGGTDSTDTQYF; CDR3 DNA: TGTGCCAGCAGCTTGTCAGGAGGGACGGACAGCACAGATACGCAGTATTTT
V gene: TRBV6-1; D gene: .; clone size: .; J gene: TRBJ2-7; CDR3 protein: CASSDTNTEQYF; CDR3 DNA: TGTGCCAGCAGTGATACAAACACAGAGCAGTACTTC
V gene: TRBV7-3; D gene: .; clone size: .; J gene: TRBJ1-1; CDR3 protein: CASSSRGERGEAFF; CDR3 DNA: TGTGCCAGCAGCTCCAGGGGCGAAAGGGGGGAGGCTTTCTTT
V gene: TRBV18; D gene: .; clone size: .; J gene: TRBJ1-2; CDR3 protein: CASSPPAPNNYGYTF; CDR3 DNA: TGTGCCAGCTCACCACCGGCACCCAATAACTATGGCTACACCTTC
V gene: TRBV27; D gene: TRBD2; clone size: .; J gene: TRBJ2-7; CDR3 protein: CASSTGGGEQYF; CDR3 DNA: TGTGCCAGCAGTACCGGGGGGGGAGAGCAGTACTTC
V gene: TRBV5-4; D gene: TRBD2; clone size: few; J gene: TRBJ2-7; CDR3 protein: CASSSTSGSSYEQYF; CDR3 DNA: TGTGCCAGCAGCTCGACTAGCGGGAGCTCCTACGAGCAGTACTTC
V gene: TRBV7-6; D gene: TRBD1; clone size: few; J gene: TRBJ2-6; CDR3 protein: CASSPGQGNSGANVLTF; CDR3 DNA: TGTGCCAGCAGCCCCGGACAGGGGAACTCTGGGGCCAACGTCCTGACTTTC
V gene: TRBV5-5; D gene: .; clone size: .; J gene: TRBJ2-1; CDR3 protein: CASSLLYNTGTIYNEQFF; CDR3 DNA: TGTGCCAGCAGCTTACTGTACAATACCGGGACGATCTACAATGAGCAGTTCTTC
V gene: TRBV7-9; D gene: .; clone size: .; J gene: TRBJ1-2; CDR3 protein: CASSLSSVRPIYGYTF; CDR3 DNA: TGTGCCAGCAGCTTAAGCTCCGTTCGACCCATATATGGCTACACCTTC
V gene: TRBV3-1/TRBV3-2; D gene: .; clone size: .; J gene: TRBJ2-2; CDR3 protein: CASSRGRGRGDTGELFF; CDR3 DNA: TGTGCCAGCAGCCGGGGAAGGGGCAGGGGCGACACCGGGGAGCTGTTTTTT
V gene: TRBV28; D gene: TRBD1; clone size: .; J gene: TRBJ1-3; CDR3 protein: CASSSPFDRGYGNTIYF; CDR3 DNA: TGTGCCAGCAGTTCCCCTTTTGACAGGGGTTATGGAAACACCATATATTTT
V gene: TRBV19; D gene: .; clone size: .; J gene: TRBJ1-5; CDR3 protein: CASSIRWGFGSNQPQHF; CDR3 DNA: TGTGCCAGTAGTATTAGATGGGGGTTCGGTAGCAATCAGCCCCAGCATTTT
V gene: TRBV28; D gene: .; clone size: .; J gene: TRBJ2-2; CDR3 protein: CASGDSNTGELFF; CDR3 DNA: TGTGCCAGCGGGGACTCGAACACCGGGGAGCTGTTTTTT
V gene: TRBV27; D gene: .; clone size: many; J gene: TRBJ2-7; CDR3 protein: CASSPLGYEQYF; CDR3 DNA: TGTGCCAGCAGTCCCCTAGGCTACGAGCAGTACTTC
V gene: TRBV7-7; D gene: .; clone size: .; J gene: TRBJ2-1; CDR3 protein: CASSLGVRGGSYNEQFF; CDR3 DNA: TGTGCTAGCAGCTTAGGGGTTAGGGGAGGCTCCTACAATGAGCAGTTCTTC
V gene: TRBV19; D gene: .; clone size: .; J gene: TRBJ1-1; CDR3 protein: CASKSTARITMNTEAFF; CDR3 DNA: TGTGCCAGTAAGTCCACCGCAAGGATTACCATGAACACTGAAGCTTTCTTT
V gene: TRBV7-2; D gene: TRBD2; clone size: .; J gene: TRBJ2-1; CDR3 protein: CASSLGEGNEQFF; CDR3 DNA: TGTGCCAGCAGCCTAGGGGAGGGTAATGAGCAGTTCTTC
V gene: TRBV27; D gene: .; clone size: .; J gene: TRBJ1-2; CDR3 protein: CASSPGYGYTF; CDR3 DNA: TGTGCCAGCAGTCCGGGCTATGGCTACACCTTC
V gene: TRBV19; D gene: .; clone size: .; J gene: TRBJ1-4; CDR3 protein: CASSISGASNEKLFF; CDR3 DNA: TGTGCCAGTAGCATATCCGGGGCCTCTAATGAAAAACTGTTTTTT
V gene: TRBV12-3/TRBV12-4; D gene: .; clone size: .; J gene: TRBJ1-5; CDR3 protein: CASSLALGQPQHF; CDR3 DNA: TGTGCCAGCAGTTTAGCGCTCGGTCAGCCCCAGCATTTT
V gene: TRBV29-1; D gene: .; clone size: medium-sized; J gene: TRBJ1-2; CDR3 protein: CSVDGTRNGYTF; CDR3 DNA: TGCAGCGTTGACGGCACTAGGAATGGCTACACCTTC
V gene: TRBV9; D gene: TRBD2; clone size: .; J gene: TRBJ2-1; CDR3 protein: CASSSRGTSEQFF; CDR3 DNA: TGTGCCAGCAGCTCCAGAGGGACTAGTGAGCAGTTCTTC
V gene: TRBV6-4; D gene: .; clone size: .; J gene: TRBJ1-2; CDR3 protein: CASSTRAFDYGYTF; CDR3 DNA: TGTGCCAGCAGCACCAGGGCTTTCGACTATGGCTACACCTTC
V gene: TRBV3-1/TRBV3-2; D gene: .; clone size: few; J gene: TRBJ1-1; CDR3 protein: CASSLRTFTEAFF; CDR3 DNA: TGTGCCAGCAGCCTTAGGACTTTCACTGAAGCTTTCTTT
V gene: TRBV6-2/TRBV6-3; D gene: TRBD1; clone size: .; J gene: TRBJ1-1; CDR3 protein: CASSLTGWNTEAFF; CDR3 DNA: TGTGCCAGCAGTCTGACAGGGTGGAACACTGAAGCTTTCTTT
V gene: TRBV7-2; D gene: TRBD2; clone size: .; J gene: TRBJ2-2; CDR3 protein: CASSFSGSSTGELFF; CDR3 DNA: TGTGCCAGCAGCTTTAGCGGGAGTAGTACCGGGGAGCTGTTTTTT
V gene: TRBV6-4; D gene: .; clone size: .; J gene: TRBJ1-1; CDR3 protein: CASSIREGSTEAFF; CDR3 DNA: TGTGCCAGCAGTATCAGGGAGGGGAGCACTGAAGCTTTCTTT
V gene: TRBV29-1; D gene: TRBD2; clone size: .; J gene: TRBJ2-5; CDR3 protein: CSGGGSPGAQYF; CDR3 DNA: TGCAGCGGGGGGGGATCGCCCGGGGCCCAGTACTTC
V gene: TRBV6-5; D gene: .; clone size: few; J gene: TRBJ1-2; CDR3 protein: CASSYGQTTYGYTF; CDR3 DNA: TGTGCCAGCAGTTACGGGCAGACTACCTATGGCTACACCTTC
V gene: TRBV7-5; D gene: .; clone size: .; J gene: TRBJ2-7; CDR3 protein: CARSGGPAGGNYEQYF; CDR3 DNA: TGTGCCAGAAGCGGGGGCCCCGCGGGGGGGAACTACGAGCAGTACTTC
V gene: TRBV27; D gene: .; clone size: .; J gene: TRBJ1-5; CDR3 protein: CASSLSLGGGQPQHF; CDR3 DNA: TGTGCCAGCAGTTTATCGCTGGGGGGAGGTCAGCCCCAGCATTTT
V gene: TRBV18; D gene: .; clone size: few; J gene: TRBJ2-7; CDR3 protein: CASSVTRQTSYEQYF; CDR3 DNA: TGTGCCAGCTCAGTAACAAGACAGACGTCCTACGAGCAGTACTTC
V gene: TRBV28; D gene: TRBD1; clone size: .; J gene: TRBJ2-7; CDR3 protein: CASRPARTGAYEQYF; CDR3 DNA: TGTGCCAGCAGACCCGCCCGGACAGGGGCCTACGAGCAGTACTTC
V gene: TRBV5-1; D gene: .; clone size: few; J gene: TRBJ1-6; CDR3 protein: CASRKGAADSPLHF; CDR3 DNA: TGCGCCAGCAGAAAGGGAGCCGCAGATTCACCCCTCCACTTT
V gene: TRBV27; D gene: .; clone size: .; J gene: TRBJ2-6; CDR3 protein: CASSSVGLSGANVLTF; CDR3 DNA: TGTGCCAGCAGTTCTGTCGGCCTCTCTGGGGCCAACGTCCTGACTTTC
V gene: TRBV19; D gene: .; clone size: .; J gene: TRBJ1-1; CDR3 protein: CASSAFMNTEAFF; CDR3 DNA: TGTGCCAGTAGTGCTTTCATGAACACTGAAGCTTTCTTT
V gene: TRBV7-6; D gene: TRBD1; clone size: .; J gene: TRBJ2-6; CDR3 protein: CASSGDRAASGANVLTF; CDR3 DNA: TGTGCCAGCAGTGGGGACAGAGCCGCCTCTGGGGCCAACGTCCTGACTTTC
V gene: TRBV29-1; D gene: .; clone size: .; J gene: TRBJ2-1; CDR3 protein: CSVTRDKQRGEQFF; CDR3 DNA: TGCAGCGTTACGAGGGACAAGCAAAGGGGTGAGCAGTTCTTC